This passage covers 9 T cell receptor beta chains from one sample sequenced in a study of T-cell reconstitution after alpha-beta-depleted transplantation in children. The library targeted TCRbeta and was prepared with unique molecular identifiers. TCRdb analysed the PCR reads with MiXCR anew, one entry per CDR3 protein. The repertoire includes over 200,000 distinct CDR3 sequences, 7.5% to 9.5% of them detected once, and roughly a third sits in the top ten. Sequenced material: PBMCs, mostly from graft donor cells, taken 360 days after TCRalphabeta/CD19-depleted stem cell transplant. Receptors originate from a male patient aged 2-15 years who had a stem cell transplant for acute myeloid leukemia, so the T cells may come from the graft donor.

This clonotype was counted many times. The rearrangement uses TRBV29-1 and TRBJ2-3; 9 nucleotides align to TRBD2. From germline, CDR1 is SQVTM and CDR2 ANQGSEA. The CDR3 length is 13 residues. V shed 5 bases, J shed 1 base, and the junction held 1 base outside the gene matches. CDR3 region: CSVLAGGTDTQYF. The DNA of the CDR3 is TGCAGCGTTTTAGCGGGGGGCACAGATACGCAGTATTTT.

This clonotype turned up a few times. The chain is built from TRBV7-2 and TRBJ2-5; 7 nucleotides agree with TRBD2. Germline CDR1 SGHTA, CDR2 FQGNSA. The CDR3 consists of 11 residues. V was pared by 3 bases and J by 11 bases, with 3 bases of the junction left unmatched. The CDR3 DNA reads TGTGCCAGCAGCTTGGGCGGGGGACAGTACTTC. Translated: CASSLGGGQYF.

This chain links TRBV7-2 with TRBJ2-7, with 14 positions matching TRBD2. Germline loops: CDR1 SGHTA, CDR2 FQGNSA. V lost 3 bases and J lost 7; bases outside the gene matches: 8. This CDR3 contains 16 residues. The CDR3 DNA reads TGTGCCAGCAGCTTCGGGACTAGCGGGAGTGTCTATGAGCAGTACTTC. Translating it yields CASSFGTSGSVYEQYF.

In its sample, this clonotype was seen a few times. Written as DNA, the CDR3 is TGTGCCAGCAGCTTATTAGGGACAGGATCACAAGAGACCCAGTACTTC. This codes for CASSLLGTGSQETQYF. The chain recombines TRBV7-2 with TRBJ2-5; 8 bases agree with TRBD1. Trimming cost V 2 bases and J 2 bases; bases outside gene matches: 7. This CDR3 contains 16 residues. Germline loops: CDR1 SGHTA, CDR2 FQGNSA. The entire variable domain, with the rest obtained from reference TRBV7-2 and TRBJ2-5, is as follows: GAGVSQSPSNKVTEKGKDVELRCDPISGHTALYWYRQSLGQGLEFLIYFQGNSAPDKSGLPSDRFSAERTGGSVSTLTIQRTQQEDSAVYLCASSLLGTGSQETQYFGPGTRLLVL.

This clonotype came up many times. The V gene is TRBV7-2, the J gene TRBJ2-1; 11 positions match TRBD2. V trimming: 5 bases; J trimming: 10 bases; junction bases outside the gene matches: 4. The CDR3 spans 13 residues. Germline CDR1 reads SGHTA; CDR2 reads FQGNSA. The DNA for the CDR3 is TGTGCCAGCAGCATACTAGCGGGGGCCGAGCAGTTCTTC. Translated, it gives CASSILAGAEQFF. Full variable domain (remainder filled in from reference TRBV7-2 and TRBJ2-1): GAGVSQSPSNKVTEKGKDVELRCDPISGHTALYWYRQSLGQGLEFLIYFQGNSAPDKSGLPSDRFSAERTGGSVSTLTIQRTQQEDSAVYLCASSILAGAEQFFGPGTRLTVL.

This clonotype came up many times. This chain connects TRBV5-8 to TRBJ2-1; the D gene could be TRBD1 or TRBD2 (5 bases each). V was clipped by 1 base and J by 9 bases, with 8 bases between them. Germline V gene data show CDR1 as SGHTS and CDR2 as YDEGEE. CDR3 length: 12 residues. DNA for the CDR3: TGTGCCAGCAGCTTGTTTGGGGGTGAGCAGTTCTTC. Its translation is CASSLFGGEQFF.

This clonotype was found many times. The J gene is TRBJ2-7, the V gene TRBV20-1; D may be TRBD2 (5 bases). This CDR3 is built from 13 residues. The ends were cut back, 3 bases at V and 3 bases at J, with 12 bases in the middle. Germline V gene lookup returns CDR1 DFQATT and CDR2 SNEGSKA (reference sequence). CDR3 sequence (DNA): TGCAGTGCTAGCGGGGTTATGAGCTACGAGCAGTACTTC. This translates into CSASGVMSYEQYF.

This clonotype was seen more than once but under ten times. This chain joins TRBV3-1 and TRBJ2-1; 7 bases fit TRBD2. J was trimmed by 8 bases and V by 4 bases; bases with no gene match: 5. The CDR3 consists of 13 residues. Germline V gene lookup returns CDR1 LGHDT and CDR2 YNNKEL (reference sequence). The CDR3: CASSLGGSDEQFF. CDR3 sequence (DNA): TGTGCCAGCAGCCTGGGGGGGAGCGATGAGCAGTTCTTC.

This clonotype has just a few counts. The rearrangement joins TRBV29-1 to TRBJ1-2; D gene ambiguous. V lost 5 bases and J lost 1, with 14 bases in between. Germline values: CDR1 SQVTM, CDR2 ANQGSEA. The CDR3 is 14 residues long. CDR3 nucleotides: TGCAGCGTTTTTCCCGGAGGCGGTAACTATGGCTACACCTTC. Amino acid sequence: CSVFPGGGNYGYTF.